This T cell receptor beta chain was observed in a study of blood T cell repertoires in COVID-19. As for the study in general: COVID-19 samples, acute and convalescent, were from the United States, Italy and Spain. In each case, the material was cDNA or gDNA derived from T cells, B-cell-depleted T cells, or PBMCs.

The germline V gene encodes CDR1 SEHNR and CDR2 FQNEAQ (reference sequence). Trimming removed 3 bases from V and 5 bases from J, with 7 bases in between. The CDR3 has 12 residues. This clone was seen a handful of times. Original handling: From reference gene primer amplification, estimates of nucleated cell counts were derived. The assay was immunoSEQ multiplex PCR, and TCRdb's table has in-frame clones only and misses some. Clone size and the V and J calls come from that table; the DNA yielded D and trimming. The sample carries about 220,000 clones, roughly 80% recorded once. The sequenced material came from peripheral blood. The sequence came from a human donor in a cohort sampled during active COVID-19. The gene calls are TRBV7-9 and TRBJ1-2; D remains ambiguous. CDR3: CASSFSRYGYTF. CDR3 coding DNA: TGTGCCAGCAGCTTTTCCAGATATGGCTACACCTTC.